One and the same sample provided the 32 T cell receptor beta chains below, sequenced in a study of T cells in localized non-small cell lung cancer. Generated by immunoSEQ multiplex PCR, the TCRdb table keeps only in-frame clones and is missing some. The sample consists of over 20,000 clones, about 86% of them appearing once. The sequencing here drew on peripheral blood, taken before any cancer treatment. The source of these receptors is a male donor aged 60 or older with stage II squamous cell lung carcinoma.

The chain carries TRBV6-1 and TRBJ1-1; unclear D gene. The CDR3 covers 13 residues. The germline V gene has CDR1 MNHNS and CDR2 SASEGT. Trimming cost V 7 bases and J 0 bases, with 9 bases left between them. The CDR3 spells CASKEQLNTEAFF. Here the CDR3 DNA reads TGTGCCAGCAAAGAACAATTGAACACTGAAGCTTTCTTT.

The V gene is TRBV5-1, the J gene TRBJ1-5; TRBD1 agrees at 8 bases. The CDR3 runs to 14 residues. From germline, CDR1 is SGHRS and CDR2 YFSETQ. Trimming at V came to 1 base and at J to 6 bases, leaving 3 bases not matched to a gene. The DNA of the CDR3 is TGCGCCAGCAGCTTGACAGGGGGAGGTCAGCCCCAGCATTTT. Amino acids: CASSLTGGGQPQHF.

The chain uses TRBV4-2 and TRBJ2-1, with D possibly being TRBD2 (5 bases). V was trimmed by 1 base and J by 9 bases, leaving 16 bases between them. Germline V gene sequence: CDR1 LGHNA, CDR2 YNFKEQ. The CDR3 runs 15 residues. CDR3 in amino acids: CASSQVSVVSGEQFF. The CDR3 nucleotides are TGTGCCAGCAGCCAAGTTAGCGTAGTTTCAGGTGAGCAGTTCTTC.

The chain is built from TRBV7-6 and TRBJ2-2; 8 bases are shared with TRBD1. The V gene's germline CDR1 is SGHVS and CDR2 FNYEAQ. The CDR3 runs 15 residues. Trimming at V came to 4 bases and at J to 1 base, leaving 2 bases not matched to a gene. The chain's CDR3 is CASSSTGGNTGELFF. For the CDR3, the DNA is TGTGCCAGCAGCTCTACAGGGGGGAACACCGGGGAGCTGTTTTTT. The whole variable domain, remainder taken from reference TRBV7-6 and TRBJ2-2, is GAGVSQSPRYKVTKRGQDVALRCDPISGHVSLYWYRQALGQGPEFLTYFNYEAQQDKSGLPNDRFSAERPEGSISTLTIQRTEQRDSAMYRCASSSTGGNTGELFFGEGSRLTVL.

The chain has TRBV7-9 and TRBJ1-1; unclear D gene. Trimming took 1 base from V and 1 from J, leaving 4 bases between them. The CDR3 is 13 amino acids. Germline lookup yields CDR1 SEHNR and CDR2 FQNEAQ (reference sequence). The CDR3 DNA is TGTGCCAGCAGCTTAGAAGAGAACACTGAAGCTTTCTTT. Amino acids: CASSLEENTEAFF.

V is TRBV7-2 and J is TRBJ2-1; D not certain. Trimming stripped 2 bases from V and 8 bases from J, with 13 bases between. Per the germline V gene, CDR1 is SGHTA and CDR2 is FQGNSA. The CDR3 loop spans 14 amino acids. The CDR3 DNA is TGTGCCAGCAGCTTACTCGCGAGTCATGATGAGCAGTTCTTC. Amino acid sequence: CASSLLASHDEQFF.

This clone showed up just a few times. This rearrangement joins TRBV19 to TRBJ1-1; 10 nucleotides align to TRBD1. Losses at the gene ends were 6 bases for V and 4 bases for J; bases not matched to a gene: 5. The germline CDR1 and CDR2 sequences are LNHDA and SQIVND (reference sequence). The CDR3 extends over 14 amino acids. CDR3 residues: CASRAGTGVTEAFF. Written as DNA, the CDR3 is TGTGCCAGTAGGGCCGGGACAGGGGTCACTGAAGCTTTCTTT.

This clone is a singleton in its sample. CDR3 residues: CASNRGAIGELFF. The CDR3 DNA reads TGTGCCAGTAATCGGGGGGCGATCGGGGAGCTGTTTTTT. The chain links TRBV19 to TRBJ2-2, with a weak D call TRBD2 (7 bases). The CDR3 totals 13 residues. Germline-derived CDR1 and CDR2 are LNHDA and SQIVND (reference sequence). V was trimmed by 7 bases and J by 7 bases, leaving 13 bases between them.

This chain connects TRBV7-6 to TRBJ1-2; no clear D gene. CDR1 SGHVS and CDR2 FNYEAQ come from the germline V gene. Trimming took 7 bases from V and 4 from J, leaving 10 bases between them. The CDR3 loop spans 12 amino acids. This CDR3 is CASTRKTYGYTF. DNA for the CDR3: TGTGCCAGCACTCGAAAGACCTATGGCTACACCTTC.

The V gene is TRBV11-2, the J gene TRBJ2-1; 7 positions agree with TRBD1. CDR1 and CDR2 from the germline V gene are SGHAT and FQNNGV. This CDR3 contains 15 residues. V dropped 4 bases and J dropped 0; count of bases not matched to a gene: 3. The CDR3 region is CASSSRQGSYNEQFF. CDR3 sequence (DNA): TGTGCCAGCAGCTCAAGACAGGGCTCCTACAATGAGCAGTTCTTC.

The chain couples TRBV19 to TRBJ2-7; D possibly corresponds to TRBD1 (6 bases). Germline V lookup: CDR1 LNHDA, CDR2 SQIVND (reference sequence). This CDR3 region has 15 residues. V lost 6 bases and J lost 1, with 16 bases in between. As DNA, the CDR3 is TGTGCCAGTAGCCGTTCCCGGGACAAGTCCTACGAGCAGTACTTC. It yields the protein CASSRSRDKSYEQYF.

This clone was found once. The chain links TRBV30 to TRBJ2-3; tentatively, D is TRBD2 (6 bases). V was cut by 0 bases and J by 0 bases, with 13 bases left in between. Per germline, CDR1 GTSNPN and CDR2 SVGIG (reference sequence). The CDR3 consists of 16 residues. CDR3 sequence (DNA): TGTGCCTGGAGTGTAAAGTGGACTACTAGCACAGATACGCAGTATTTT. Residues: CAWSVKWTTSTDTQYF.

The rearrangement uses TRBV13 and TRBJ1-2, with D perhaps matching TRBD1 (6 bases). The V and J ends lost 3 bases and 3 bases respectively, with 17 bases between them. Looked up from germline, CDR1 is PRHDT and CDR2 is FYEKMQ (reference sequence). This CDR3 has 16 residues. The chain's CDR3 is CASSFTVTGSDYGYTF. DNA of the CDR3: TGTGCCAGCAGCTTCACCGTGACAGGATCCGACTATGGCTACACCTTC.

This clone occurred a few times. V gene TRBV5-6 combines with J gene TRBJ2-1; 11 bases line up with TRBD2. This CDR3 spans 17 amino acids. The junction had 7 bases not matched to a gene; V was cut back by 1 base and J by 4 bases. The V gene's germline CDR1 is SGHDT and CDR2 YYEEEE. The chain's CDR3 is CASSLTSGGPIYNEQFF. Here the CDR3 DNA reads TGTGCCAGCAGCTTGACTAGCGGGGGACCCATTTACAATGAGCAGTTCTTC.

As DNA, the CDR3 is TGTGCCAGCTCACCCCCCTCACAAGAGACCCAGTACTTC. It codes for CASSPPSQETQYF. This chain connects TRBV18 to TRBJ2-5; D is unresolved. CDR3 length equals 13 residues. Germline lookup yields CDR1 KGHSH and CDR2 LQKENI. V lost 3 bases, J lost 2 bases, and 7 bases lay in between.

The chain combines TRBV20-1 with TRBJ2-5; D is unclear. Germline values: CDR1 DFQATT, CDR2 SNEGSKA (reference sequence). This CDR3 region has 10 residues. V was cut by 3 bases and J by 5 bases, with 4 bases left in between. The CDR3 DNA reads TGCAGTGCTAGCTACGAGACCCAGTACTTC. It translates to CSASYETQYF.

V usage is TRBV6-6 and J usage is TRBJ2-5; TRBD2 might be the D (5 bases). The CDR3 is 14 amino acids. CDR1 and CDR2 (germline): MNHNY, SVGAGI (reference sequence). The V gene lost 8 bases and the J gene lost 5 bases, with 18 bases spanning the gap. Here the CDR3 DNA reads TGTGCCAGCCAGAACGCGGGTAAAGGGGAGACCCAGTACTTC. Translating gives CASQNAGKGETQYF.

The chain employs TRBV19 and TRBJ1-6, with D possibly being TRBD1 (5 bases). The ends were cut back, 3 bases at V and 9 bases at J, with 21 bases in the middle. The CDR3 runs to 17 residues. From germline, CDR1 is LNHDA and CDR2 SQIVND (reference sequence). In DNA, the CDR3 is TGTGCCAGTAGTATGGGGGGGGAACTTTATTTTCCTTCACCCCTCCACTTT. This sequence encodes CASSMGGELYFPSPLHF.

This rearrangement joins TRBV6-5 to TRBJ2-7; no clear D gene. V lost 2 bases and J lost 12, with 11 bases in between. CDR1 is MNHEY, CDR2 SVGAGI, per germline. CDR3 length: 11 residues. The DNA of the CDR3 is TGTGCCAGCAGTTACAGTCCGTTTCGGTACTTC. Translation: CASSYSPFRYF.

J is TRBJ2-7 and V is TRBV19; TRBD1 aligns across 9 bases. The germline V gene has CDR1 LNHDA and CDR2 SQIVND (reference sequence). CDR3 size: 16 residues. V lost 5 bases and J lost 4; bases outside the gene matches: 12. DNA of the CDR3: TGTGCCAGTAGTCCCTCCCCCGGACAGGGGCCTTACGAGCAGTACTTC. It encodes CASSPSPGQGPYEQYF.

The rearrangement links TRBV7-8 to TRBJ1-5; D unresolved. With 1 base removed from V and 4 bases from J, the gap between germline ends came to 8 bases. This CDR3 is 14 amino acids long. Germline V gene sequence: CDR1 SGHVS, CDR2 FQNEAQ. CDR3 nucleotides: TGTGCCAGCAGCTTAGTAAACGATAATCAGCCCCAGCATTTT. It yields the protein CASSLVNDNQPQHF.

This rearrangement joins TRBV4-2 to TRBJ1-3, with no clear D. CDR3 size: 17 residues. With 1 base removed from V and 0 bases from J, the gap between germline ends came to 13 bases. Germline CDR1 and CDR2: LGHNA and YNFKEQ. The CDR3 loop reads CASSQGEGGDSGNTIYF. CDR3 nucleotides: TGTGCCAGCAGCCAAGGGGAGGGCGGGGACTCTGGAAACACCATATATTTT.

This chain's CDR3 is CASSHQLVRSYNEQFF. The DNA for the CDR3 is TGCGCCAGCAGCCACCAACTAGTTCGCTCCTACAATGAGCAGTTCTTC. V and J are TRBV4-3 and TRBJ2-1; D may be TRBD2 (5 bases). V dropped 3 bases and J dropped 0 bases, with 12 bases sitting between them. The V gene's germline CDR1 is LGHNA and CDR2 YSLEER. The CDR3 runs to 16 residues.

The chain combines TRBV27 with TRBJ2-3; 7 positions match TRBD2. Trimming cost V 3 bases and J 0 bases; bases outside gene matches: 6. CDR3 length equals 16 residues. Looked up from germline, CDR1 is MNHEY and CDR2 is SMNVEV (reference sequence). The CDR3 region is CASSLQRGTSTDTQYF. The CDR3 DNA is TGTGCCAGCAGTTTGCAGCGGGGCACTAGCACAGATACGCAGTATTTT.

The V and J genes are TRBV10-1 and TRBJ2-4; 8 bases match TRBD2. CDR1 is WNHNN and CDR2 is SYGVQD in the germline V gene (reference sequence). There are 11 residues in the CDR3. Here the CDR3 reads CPTGGLTIQYF. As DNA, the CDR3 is TGCCCCACGGGGGGGCTAACCATTCAGTACTTC.

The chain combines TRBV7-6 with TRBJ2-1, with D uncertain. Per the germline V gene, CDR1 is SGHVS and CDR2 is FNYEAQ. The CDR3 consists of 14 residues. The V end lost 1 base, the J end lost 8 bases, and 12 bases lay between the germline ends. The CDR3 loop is CASSLVGAGDEQFF. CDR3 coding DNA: TGTGCCAGCAGCTTAGTGGGTGCCGGCGATGAGCAGTTCTTC.

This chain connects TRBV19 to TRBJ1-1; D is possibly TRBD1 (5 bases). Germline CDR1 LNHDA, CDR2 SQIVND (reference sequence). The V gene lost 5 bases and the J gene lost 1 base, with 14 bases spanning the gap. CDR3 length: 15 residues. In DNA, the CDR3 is TGTGCCAGTAGTTTTCTCCCCGGGGCGAACACTGAAGCTTTCTTT. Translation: CASSFLPGANTEAFF. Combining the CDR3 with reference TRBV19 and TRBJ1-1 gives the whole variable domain DGGITQSPKYLFRKEGQNVTLSCEQNLNHDAMYWYRQDPGQGLRLIYYSQIVNDFQKGDIAEGYSVSREKKESFPLTVTSAQKNPTAFYLCASSFLPGANTEAFFGQGTRLTVV.

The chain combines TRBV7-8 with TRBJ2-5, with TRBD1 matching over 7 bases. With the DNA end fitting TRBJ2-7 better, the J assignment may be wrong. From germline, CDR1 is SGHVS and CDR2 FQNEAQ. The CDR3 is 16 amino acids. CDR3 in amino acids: CASSQGVVESSYEQYF. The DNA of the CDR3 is TGTGCCAGCAGCCAGGGGGTAGTCGAATCCTCCTACGAGCAGTACTTC.

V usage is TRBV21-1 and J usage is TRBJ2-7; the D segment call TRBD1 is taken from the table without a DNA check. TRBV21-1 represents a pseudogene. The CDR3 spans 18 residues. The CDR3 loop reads CASSKGGTGALGTYEQYF. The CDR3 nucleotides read TGTGCCAGCAGCAAAGGGGGGACAGGGGCCCTGGGTACCTACGAGCAGTACTTC.

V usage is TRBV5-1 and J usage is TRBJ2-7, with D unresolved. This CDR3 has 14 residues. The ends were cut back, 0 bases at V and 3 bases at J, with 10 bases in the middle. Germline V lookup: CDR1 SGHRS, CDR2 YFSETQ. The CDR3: CASSLEAGRYEQYF. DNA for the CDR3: TGCGCCAGCAGCTTGGAAGCCGGACGCTACGAGCAGTACTTC.

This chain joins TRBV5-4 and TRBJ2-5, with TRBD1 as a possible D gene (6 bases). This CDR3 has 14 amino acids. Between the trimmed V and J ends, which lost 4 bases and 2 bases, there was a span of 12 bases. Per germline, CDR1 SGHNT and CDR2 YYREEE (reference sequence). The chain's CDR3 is CASSVGQLQETQYF. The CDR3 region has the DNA TGTGCCAGCAGCGTCGGACAGCTTCAAGAGACCCAGTACTTC. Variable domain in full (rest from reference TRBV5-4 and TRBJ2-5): ETGVTQSPTHLIKTRGQQVTLRCSSQSGHNTVSWYQQALGQGPQFIFQYYREEENGRGNFPPRFSGLQFPNYSSELNVNALELDDSALYLCASSVGQLQETQYFGPGTRLLVL.

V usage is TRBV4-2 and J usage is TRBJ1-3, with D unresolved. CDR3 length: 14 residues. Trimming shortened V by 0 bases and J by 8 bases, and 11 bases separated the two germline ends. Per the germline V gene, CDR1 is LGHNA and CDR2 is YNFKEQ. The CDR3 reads CASSQEPGTDTIYF. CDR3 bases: TGTGCCAGCAGCCAAGAGCCAGGTACGGACACCATATATTTT.